The T cell receptor beta chain described here comes from a study of blood T cell repertoires in COVID-19 (dated by TCRdb to 2018 to 2020). For the wider study: Samples from collaborators originated in the United States, Italy and Spain and spanned both the acute and convalescent phases of COVID-19. The samples were drawn from two sources: the first 160 participants of the ongoing ImmuneRACE study, and 950 to 1,500 subjects contributed by 6 global collaborators. HLA class I and class II types, where available, came from metadata supplied by the sample provider rather than from assay-based typing. The sample metadata nearly always contained a de-identified subject ID, COVID-19 status, age in years and sex. The repertoires were made available in a free public database intended to serve as a resource for research on the immune response to SARS-CoV-2. The material from the prospective study consisted of cDNA or gDNA derived from T cells, B-cell-depleted T cells, or PBMCs. The dataset comprised deeply sampled blood TCRbeta repertoires from subjects exposed to, actively infected with, or recovered from COVID-19.

General conclusions and limits of the study: Clinical and demographic metadata were provided uncurated, with the amount varying by source and participant.

The CDR3 contains 16 residues, cysteine and phenylalanine counted. The kept DNA is CDR3 alone, 48 bases in frame from the first base. V gives up 2 bases and J gives up 0 bases, and the segment between their germline ends measures 11 bases. CDR1 is given as MNHEY and CDR2 as SVGAGI, both from the germline V gene. In the prospective study, participants were roughly 18 to 95 years old, resided in approximately 22 geographic areas of the United States, and were enrolled through a virtual design. In the prospective study, cohorts were assigned on the basis of participant-reported clinical history obtained from a screening survey and a study questionnaire. In the prospective study, mobile phlebotomists collected whole blood, serum and a nasopharyngeal or oropharyngeal swab from each participant. Participants in the prospective study had the option to provide additional blood draws and questionnaires over a roughly 2-month period. Prospective study blood samples were shipped either frozen or at room temperature before DNA extraction.

The immunoSEQ Assay, a bias-controlled multiplex PCR, was used to amplify TCRbeta CDR3 regions from genomic DNA. The authors' pipeline ran thus. Within the assay, amplification of reference gene primers was used to estimate how many nucleated cells each sample contained. Sequence reads were collapsed and filtered to measure the absolute abundance of every unique TCRbeta CDR3 rearrangement. Productive Simpson clonality was computed per sample as the square root of Simpson's diversity index over productive rearrangements. TCRdb mirrors the immuneACCESS table, restricted to in-frame sequences. Some clones are absent from its copies; in checked studies, under half trace to an unresolved V gene, and the reason for the others is unknown. The V and J calls and clone size come from that table; D and trimming were worked out from the DNA. For this sample the table gives around 220,000 clones, of which 70% to 90% were detected only once. The ten biggest clones cover 7.4% of the sample.

Concerning this clone itself: No antigen is known for it. No base quality values were provided; no much bigger clone lies one nucleotide off.

The source material was PBMCs or T cells enriched from blood (not recorded which). The clonotype was recovered from a woman in her 40s with acute COVID-19. Recombination linked TRBV6-5 to TRBJ1-3; confidence is insufficient to name the D gene. The CDR3 region reads CASSYSAGSSGNTIYF. DNA sequence: TGTGCCAGCAGTTACAGTGCGGGAAGCTCTGGAAACACCATATATTTT.